These 11 T cell receptor beta chains originate from one sample sequenced in a study of blood T cell repertoires in COVID-19. The repertoire was sequenced with immunoSEQ multiplex PCR; TCRdb's copy has only in-frame clones and lacks some. In the table there are some 70,000 clones, around 89% of which are singletons. The specimen sequenced was peripheral blood. The receptor set was obtained from a man aged 50 to 60 with acute or convalescent COVID-19.

The chain is built from TRBV29-1 and TRBJ1-2; D is unresolved. V was pared by 0 bases and J by 0 bases, with 17 bases between. The CDR3 covers 17 residues. The germline V gene has CDR1 SQVTM and CDR2 ANQGSEA. The chain's CDR3 is CSVEDEWEDSTNYGYTF. The CDR3, as DNA: TGCAGCGTTGAAGATGAGTGGGAGGATTCGACTAACTATGGCTACACCTTC.

V usage is TRBV28 and J usage is TRBJ2-1, with 9 bases fitting TRBD1. V gave up 11 bases and J gave up 10 bases; unmatched junction bases: 15. The CDR3 spans 14 residues. Looked up from germline, CDR1 is MDHEN and CDR2 is SYDVKM. For the CDR3, the DNA is TGTGCCGGTTCAGGACAGGGGCTGATTTGGGAGCAGTTCTTC. It specifies CAGSGQGLIWEQFF.

The V call is TRBV6-6, the J call TRBJ1-5; 9 bases are shared with TRBD1. This CDR3 comprises 13 residues. The germline V gene encodes CDR1 MNHNY and CDR2 SVGAGI (reference sequence). V was pared by 5 bases and J by 5 bases, with 1 base of the junction left unmatched. This CDR3 is CASSRTGDQPQHF. The CDR3 coding sequence is TGTGCCAGCAGTCGGACAGGGGATCAGCCCCAGCATTTT.

The chain's CDR3 is CASSGGAGNQPQHF. DNA of the CDR3: TGTGCCAGCAGCGGAGGGGCAGGCAATCAGCCCCAGCATTTT. V is TRBV28 and J is TRBJ1-5, with D possibly matching TRBD1 (5 bases). Germline loops: CDR1 MDHEN, CDR2 SYDVKM. Trimming left V 6 bases short and J 2 bases short, with 11 bases between. The CDR3 covers 14 residues.

DNA for the CDR3: TGTGCCAGTAGAGGGGCGGGACAGCTCAATGAAAAACTGTTTTTT. This encodes CASRGAGQLNEKLFF. This chain uses TRBV19 with TRBJ1-4; 7 bases fit TRBD1. Germline-derived CDR1 and CDR2 are LNHDA and SQIVND (reference sequence). This CDR3 comprises 15 residues. The trim removed 6 bases at V and 5 bases at J, leaving 9 bases unmatched.

This chain uses TRBV10-3 with TRBJ2-7; tentatively, D is TRBD1 (5 bases). There are 13 residues in the CDR3. Per the germline V gene, CDR1 is ENHRY and CDR2 is SYGVKD. V lost 3 bases, J lost 3 bases, and 9 bases lay in between. CDR3 protein: CAISDRVIYEQYF. The CDR3 coding sequence is TGTGCCATCAGTGACAGGGTTATCTACGAGCAGTACTTC.

The rearrangement uses TRBV4-3 and TRBJ2-1; TRBD1 might be the D (6 bases). From germline, CDR1 is LGHNA and CDR2 YSLEER. CDR3 length: 14 amino acids. V lost 1 base, J lost 4 bases, and 8 bases lay in between. The CDR3 nucleotides are TGCGCCAGCAGCCAAGGACAGGTATACAATGAGCAGTTCTTC. Translated, it gives CASSQGQVYNEQFF.

This rearrangement joins TRBV7-3 to TRBJ2-5; TRBD1 agrees at 8 bases. Germline CDR1 is SGHTA and CDR2 is FQGTGA. After removal of 5 bases from V and 4 bases from J, the junction contained 3 bases not matched to a gene. CDR3 length: 13 residues. CDR3 sequence: CASSHDRGETQYF. Written as DNA, the CDR3 is TGTGCCAGCAGCCATGACAGGGGAGAGACCCAGTACTTC.

The rearrangement uses TRBV11-2 and TRBJ1-4; D unresolved. Germline values: CDR1 SGHAT, CDR2 FQNNGV. This CDR3 has 14 amino acids. Trimming left V 3 bases short and J 4 bases short, with 9 bases between. CDR3 bases: TGTGCCAGCAGCTTCGGGAGGATTAATGAAAAACTGTTTTTT. This codes for CASSFGRINEKLFF.

In regard to this clone: Likely a read error: the CDR3 ends without its conserved phenylalanine or tryptophan. It is unclear where the CDR3 begins or ends on the DNA, so no DNA is shown, and the CDR3 is as TCRdb lists it. The chain carries TRBV10-2 and TRBJ2-3; the table names TRBD2, a call not compared with the DNA. Per the germline V gene, CDR1 is WSHSY and CDR2 is SAAADI. Including both end residues, the CDR3 is 8 amino acids long. CDR3 loop: CASTLEAR.

The J gene is TRBJ1-1, the V gene TRBV5-6, with a tentative D call TRBD1 (6 bases). The CDR3 length is 15 residues. V dropped 4 bases and J dropped 0 bases, with 13 bases sitting between them. Germline loops: CDR1 SGHDT, CDR2 YYEEEE. CDR3 sequence: CASSLRQVMNTEAFF. Here the CDR3 DNA reads TGTGCCAGCAGCCTCCGACAGGTTATGAACACTGAAGCTTTCTTT. The full variable domain, rest sourced from reference TRBV5-6 and TRBJ1-1, is DAGVTQSPTHLIKTRGQQVTLRCSPKSGHDTVSWYQQALGQGPQFIFQYYEEEERQRGNFPDRFSGHQFPNYSSELNVNALLLGDSALYLCASSLRQVMNTEAFFGQGTRLTVV.